Below are 14 T cell receptor beta chains sequenced from a single sample in a study of T cells in Graves' hyperthyroidism and ophthalmopathy. Amplified regions were TCR beta CDR3 sequences from RNA transcripts. Initially, a first-round RT-PCR of the TCR CDR3 employed the HTBI primer set. TCRdb passed the multiplex PCR reads through MiXCR, listing each CDR3 protein once. The sample has under 350,000 distinct CDR3 sequences; 15% to 20% are singletons. What was sequenced was blood. The receptors stem from a woman aged 60 to 75 with Graves' ophthalmopathy.

V is TRBV19 and J is TRBJ2-7, with a tentative D call TRBD2 (5 bases). The germline CDR1 and CDR2 sequences are LNHDA and SQIVND (reference sequence). The CDR3 runs to 14 residues. V was clipped by 7 bases and J by 2 bases, with 15 bases between them. CDR3 sequence (DNA): TGTGCCAGTACTAGTGGCGGCGGGCCCTACGAGCAGTACTTC. This encodes CASTSGGGPYEQYF.

This clonotype occurred many times. The chain combines TRBV20-1 with TRBJ1-5; 7 bases are a match to TRBD1. V shed 6 bases, J shed 1 base, and the junction held 6 bases outside the gene matches. The CDR3 is 14 amino acids. The germline CDR1 and CDR2 sequences are DFQATT and SNEGSKA (reference sequence). For the CDR3, the DNA is TGCAGTGCCCACCCGGGACAGAGCAATCAGCCCCAGCATTTT. Encoded protein: CSAHPGQSNQPQHF.

The table lists this clonotype with many counts. CDR3 residues: CASSRDSKVNTEAFF. CDR3 nucleotides: TGTGCCAGCAGCCGGGACTCAAAAGTGAACACTGAAGCTTTCTTT. The chain combines TRBV11-2 with TRBJ1-1; D perhaps matches TRBD1 (5 bases). From germline, CDR1 is SGHAT and CDR2 FQNNGV. Trimming stripped 5 bases from V and 0 bases from J, with 13 bases between. CDR3 size: 15 residues.

This clonotype appeared many times. The chain joins TRBV28 to TRBJ2-7, with TRBD2 as a possible D gene (5 bases). V shed 6 bases and J shed 2 bases, with 5 bases lying between them. Germline V CDR1 and CDR2: MDHEN, SYDVKM. CDR3 length equals 11 residues. The CDR3 loop is CASRGAYEQYF. CDR3 nucleotides: TGTGCCAGCAGGGGAGCCTACGAGCAGTACTTC.

This clonotype was counted many times. The chain couples TRBV9 to TRBJ2-7; D is unresolved. V was shortened by 0 bases and J by 5 bases, with 15 bases between the two germline ends. CDR1 SGDLS and CDR2 YYNGEE come from the germline V gene. This CDR3 contains 15 residues. The CDR3 DNA follows: TGTGCCAGCAGCGTAGCCCCGTTACAACGCCACGAGCAGTACTTC. It specifies CASSVAPLQRHEQYF.

V is TRBV20-1 and J is TRBJ2-3, with 13 bases matching TRBD2. The junction had 2 bases not matched to a gene; V was cut back by 3 bases and J by 2 bases. CDR1 is DFQATT and CDR2 is SNEGSKA in the germline V gene (reference sequence). This CDR3 contains 15 residues. CDR3 protein: CSARTSGGNTDTQYF. The DNA of the CDR3 is TGCAGTGCTAGGACTAGCGGGGGGAACACAGATACGCAGTATTTT.

This chain joins TRBV6-6 and TRBJ1-4; TRBD1 matches 8 bases. Germline trimming cut 0 bases from V and 4 bases from J; bases unmatched to any gene: 4. Germline values: CDR1 MNHNY, CDR2 SVGAGI (reference sequence). This CDR3 comprises 16 residues. The CDR3 DNA follows: TGTGCCAGCAGTTACTCTCCACAGGGGGTTAATGAAAAACTGTTTTTT. This translates into CASSYSPQGVNEKLFF.

This clonotype was recorded many times. J is TRBJ2-7 and V is TRBV28, with D perhaps matching TRBD1 or TRBD2 (5 bases each). CDR1 and CDR2 (germline): MDHEN, SYDVKM. Trimming cost V 0 bases and J 3 bases, with 6 bases left between them. The CDR3 has 13 residues. The DNA of the CDR3 is TGTGCCAGCAGTTTATGGGGGGTCTACGAGCAGTACTTC. As protein: CASSLWGVYEQYF.

There are many counts of this clonotype. The genes are TRBV20-1 and TRBJ2-1; D is possibly TRBD1 (5 bases). In germline, CDR1 is DFQATT, CDR2 SNEGSKA (reference sequence). The CDR3 length is 12 residues. Trimming removed 3 bases from V and 6 bases from J, with 9 bases in between. The CDR3 loop is CSARYQGNEQFF. The CDR3 coding sequence is TGCAGTGCTAGGTATCAGGGCAATGAGCAGTTCTTC.

The sample holds a few counts of this clonotype. The V and J genes are TRBV6-1 and TRBJ2-1, with D maybe TRBD2 (5 bases). There are 15 residues in the CDR3. Germline-derived CDR1 and CDR2 are MNHNS and SASEGT. The V and J ends lost 7 bases and 0 bases respectively, with 13 bases between them. The CDR3 region has the DNA TGTGCCAGCAAGAAATTGGGGAGCTCCTACAATGAGCAGTTCTTC. Protein sequence: CASKKLGSSYNEQFF.

This clonotype was detected a few times. V usage is TRBV4-2 and J usage is TRBJ1-2, with D uncertain. The CDR3 consists of 12 residues. Per the germline V gene, CDR1 is LGHNA and CDR2 is YNFKEQ. V was cut by 0 bases and J by 8 bases, with 7 bases left in between. CDR3 residues: CASSQDDRGYTF. The CDR3 bases are TGTGCCAGCAGCCAAGACGATAGAGGCTACACCTTC.

This clonotype was seen a handful of times. The chain employs TRBV4-2 and TRBJ2-1; TRBD1 matches 9 bases. With 0 bases clipped from V and 7 bases from J, the junction kept 7 bases outside the gene matches. Per germline, CDR1 LGHNA and CDR2 YNFKEQ. The CDR3 has 16 amino acids. CDR3: CASSQDGQGSMNEQFF. In nucleotides, the CDR3 is TGTGCCAGCAGCCAAGACGGACAGGGGTCGATGAATGAGCAGTTCTTC.

This clonotype was seen at least ten times. The V and J genes are TRBV12-3 or TRBV12-4 and TRBJ1-3; D might be TRBD1 (5 bases). This CDR3 has 14 residues. Trimming removed 4 bases from V and 2 bases from J, with 9 bases in between. The CDR3 here is CASSSTEAGNTIYF. As DNA, the CDR3 is TGTGCCAGCAGTTCGACAGAGGCTGGAAACACCATATATTTT.

This clonotype was seen only a few times. The chain uses TRBV6-2 or TRBV6-3 and TRBJ1-3; D unclear. The CDR3 loop spans 15 amino acids. The germline CDR1 and CDR2 sequences are MNHEY and SVGEGT. Trimming cost V 2 bases and J 2 bases, with 10 bases left between them. CDR3 DNA: TGTGCCAGCAGTTACGGTAGCAGAGCTGGAAACACCATATATTTT. It encodes CASSYGSRAGNTIYF.